This T cell receptor (beta chain) was sequenced in a study of beta chain features in type 1 diabetes. Study observations and caveats: Moderate but significant shortening of TCRB CDR3s was recorded in all four CD4+ subsets from Type 1 diabetes patients.

Investigators reverse transcribed all isolated RNA, so they sequenced expressed TCRB transcripts. Only in-frame clones appear in the TCRdb table, and some are missing; sequencing was by immunoSEQ multiplex PCR. The data contain 300,000 to 350,000 clones, roughly 8.8% of them singletons. Details on this clone: The antigen is unknown.

The CDR3 totals 13 residues. Germline V gene sequence: CDR1 SGHRS, CDR2 YFSETQ. Trimming took 7 bases from V and 1 from J, leaving 9 bases between them. Sequencing was done on a sample of central memory CD4+ T cells from blood. The TCR comes from a man in his thirties or forties with type 1 diabetes. The V call is TRBV5-1, the J call TRBJ2-1; D gene ambiguous. The DNA of the CDR3 is TGCGCCAGCGCCCAGCAATCCTACAATGAGCAGTTCTTC. Residues: CASAQQSYNEQFF.